This record concerns one TCR beta chain sequence. At the DNA level, this CDR3 is encoded by other sequences in the same sample as well. In the original workflow: For nucleated cells, counts were estimated from reference gene primer amplification. Method: immunoSEQ multiplex PCR; TCRdb's copy keeps in-frame clones and lacks some. Clone size and V and J calls were adopted from that table, with D and trimming inferred from the DNA. The sample lists 200,000 to 250,000 clones, 88% occurring once. Trimming took off 3 bases at V and 1 base at J, with 7 bases between the two ends. In germline, CDR1 is SGHTA, CDR2 FQGNSA. The CDR3 totals 14 residues. The entry originates in a study of blood T cell repertoires in COVID-19. The overall study: Specimens from acute and convalescent COVID-19 originated in the United States, Italy and Spain. T cells, B-cell-depleted T cells, or PBMCs supplied cDNA or gDNA.

Source material: peripheral blood. The rearrangement uses TRBV7-2 and TRBJ1-3; D ambiguous. This TCR was sampled from a woman aged 60-70 years with acute or convalescent COVID-19. CDR3 loop: CASSFGGSGNTIYF. The CDR3, as DNA: TGTGCCAGCAGCTTTGGAGGGTCTGGAAACACCATATATTTT.